This TCR beta chain was sequenced in a study of shared clonotypes between healthy human individuals. Produced via immunoSEQ multiplex PCR; TCRdb's table is partial and in-frame only. The repertoire holds around 990,000 clones, with 60% to 80% as singletons. The CDR3 sequence is 13 residues long. CDR1 is MDHEN and CDR2 is SYDVKM in the germline V gene. V was pared by 5 bases and J by 6 bases, with 6 bases of the junction left unmatched. Specimen: memory CD4+ T cells from PBMCs. As to subset: CD45RA-negative fraction. The receptor was derived from a man aged 18 to 30 in good health. Some clones in this sample may be carry-over from other donors' samples. The rearrangement links TRBV28 to TRBJ1-2, with 7 bases matching TRBD1. Here the CDR3 DNA reads TGTGCCAGCAGTCGGTTAGACAGGGATGGCTACACCTTC. It specifies CASSRLDRDGYTF.